This paragraph covers one TCR beta chain sequence. The target antigen is unknown. Primers for the PCR totalled 60 Vbeta and 13 Jbeta. The data were produced by immunoSEQ multiplex PCR, yet TCRdb's version contains in-frame clones alone and is incomplete. This sample has tens of thousands of clones; over 70% occur once, and the top ten carry 5.5% to 7%. The sample comes from a study of cytomegalovirus exposure and HLA in healthy donors. Study-level points and caveats: What TCR beta sequences reportedly achieved was accurate prediction of HLA-A and HLA-B alleles in most subjects.

CDR3 size: 13 residues. Germline CDR1 is SNHLY and CDR2 is FYNNEI. The V and J ends lost 3 bases and 5 bases respectively, with 9 bases between them. The source material was PBMCs. The chain combines TRBV2 with TRBJ2-3; tentatively, D is TRBD1 (6 bases). This TCR derives from a man younger than 30 in good health and CMV-seropositive. CDR3 DNA sequence: TGTGCCAGCAGTGACACCAGGGGAGATACGCAGTATTTT. It codes for CASSDTRGDTQYF.